Below, 17 T cell receptor beta chains from the same sample are listed, as sequenced in a study of PD-1 blockade in mismatch repair-deficient tumors. The repertoire was sequenced with immunoSEQ multiplex PCR; TCRdb's copy has only in-frame clones and lacks some. The sample holds 65,000 to 80,000 clones, around 73% seen once. The sequencing here drew on peripheral blood, taken 2 weeks after starting pembrolizumab. The receptors here all came from an adult with mismatch repair-deficient cancer.

The chain uses TRBV7-9 and TRBJ2-2, with TRBD2 matching over 10 bases. This CDR3 contains 16 residues. Germline trimming cut 4 bases from V and 1 base from J; bases unmatched to any gene: 3. Germline-derived CDR1 and CDR2 are SEHNR and FQNEAQ (reference sequence). CDR3: CASSSRTSGNTGELFF. CDR3 nucleotides: TGTGCCAGCAGCTCGAGGACTAGCGGGAACACCGGGGAGCTGTTTTTT.

The rearrangement links TRBV5-6 to TRBJ1-2; D is uncertain. Trimming took 1 base from V and 4 from J, leaving 14 bases between them. The CDR3 is made up of 15 amino acids. CDR1 SGHDT and CDR2 YYEEEE come from the germline V gene. The CDR3 loop reads CASSLLTGRSYGYTF. In DNA, the CDR3 is TGTGCCAGCAGCTTGTTAACGGGCCGCTCCTATGGCTACACCTTC.

The sample holds many counts of this clone. The chain uses TRBV19 and TRBJ2-1; the match to TRBD2 covers 11 bases. After removal of 6 bases from V and 9 bases from J, the junction contained 10 bases not matched to a gene. The CDR3 loop spans 15 amino acids. CDR1 LNHDA and CDR2 SQIVND come from the germline V gene (reference sequence). The CDR3, as DNA: TGTGCCAGTAGAGAACTAGCGGGAGTTAGCGGTGAGCAGTTCTTC. It yields the protein CASRELAGVSGEQFF. Full variable domain (remainder filled in from reference TRBV19 and TRBJ2-1): DGGITQSPKYLFRKEGQNVTLSCEQNLNHDAMYWYRQDPGQGLRLIYYSQIVNDFQKGDIAEGYSVSREKKESFPLTVTSAQKNPTAFYLCASRELAGVSGEQFFGPGTRLTVL.

The CDR3 DNA follows: TGTGCCATCAAGGGGGGACAGGGTTCTAGTGGCTACACCTTC. Translation: CAIKGGQGSSGYTF. This chain joins TRBV10-3 and TRBJ1-2, with 9 bases identical to TRBD1. Trimming at V came to 7 bases and at J to 7 bases, leaving 10 bases not matched to a gene. Germline CDR1 ENHRY, CDR2 SYGVKD. The CDR3 spans 14 residues.

The genes are TRBV6-5 and TRBJ1-2; TRBD1 matches 9 bases. Germline trimming cut 6 bases from V and 6 bases from J; bases unmatched to any gene: 5. This CDR3 spans 13 amino acids. Germline-derived CDR1 and CDR2 are MNHEY and SVGAGI. The CDR3 nucleotides are TGTGCCAGCAGCCAGGGACAGGGACATGGCTACACCTTC. Its translation is CASSQGQGHGYTF.

This chain links TRBV5-4 with TRBJ2-5; TRBD1 agrees at 12 bases. Germline-derived CDR1 and CDR2 are SGHNT and YYREEE (reference sequence). Trimming removed 4 bases from V and 5 bases from J; junction bases left unmatched: 12. This CDR3 region has 17 residues. CDR3 protein: CASSQGPGTGGLETQYF. In nucleotides, the CDR3 is TGTGCCAGCAGCCAAGGACCTGGGACAGGGGGCTTGGAGACCCAGTACTTC.

In this sample, this clone turned up once. The chain has TRBV5-6 and TRBJ2-7; TRBD2 matches at 8 bases. Losses at the gene ends were 2 bases for V and 4 bases for J; bases not matched to a gene: 5. The CDR3 loop spans 14 amino acids. The germline V gene has CDR1 SGHDT and CDR2 YYEEEE. In nucleotides, the CDR3 is TGTGCCAGCAGCTTAGCGGGAGTTATATACGAGCAGTACTTC. Encoded protein: CASSLAGVIYEQYF.

A remark on this clone: The junction does not match germline at one end; this may be a read error. The chain uses TRBV29-1 and TRBJ1-1; the D gene is possibly TRBD1 (5 bases). CDR3 size: 10 residues. Germline V gene sequence: CDR1 SQVTM, CDR2 ANQGSEA. The CDR3 DNA reads TGCAGCGTTGAGGGGGTGGGGCACCCATTT. This gives the protein CSVEGVGHPF.

The rearrangement uses TRBV6-6 and TRBJ1-5; D is possibly TRBD1 (5 bases). CDR3 length: 16 amino acids. V was trimmed by 2 bases and J by 4 bases, leaving 15 bases between them. Germline assignment: CDR1 MNHNY and CDR2 SVGAGI (reference sequence). The CDR3 sequence: CASSYLPGTQNQPQHF. The CDR3 bases are TGTGCCAGCAGTTACCTTCCCGGGACCCAGAATCAGCCCCAGCATTTT.

This clone was recorded a few times. The rearrangement joins TRBV5-1 to TRBJ1-2, with 7 bases that match TRBD1. V was pared by 2 bases and J by 8 bases, with 6 bases of the junction left unmatched. The length of the CDR3 is 13 residues. The germline V gene has CDR1 SGHRS and CDR2 YFSETQ. Written as DNA, the CDR3 is TGCGCCAGCAGCTTACAACAGGGGTACGGCTACACCTTC. This translates into CASSLQQGYGYTF.

This chain uses TRBV2 with TRBJ1-2; D is unresolved. CDR1 is SNHLY, CDR2 FYNNEI, per germline. This CDR3 comprises 14 residues. Trimming cost V 4 bases and J 4 bases, with 13 bases left between them. The chain's CDR3 is CASSADSEIYGYTF. The CDR3 DNA reads as TGTGCCAGCAGTGCGGACTCGGAGATCTATGGCTACACCTTC.

The CDR3 loop is CASGMLGAAESYEQYF. The CDR3 DNA follows: TGTGCTAGTGGTATGCTAGGGGCGGCGGAGTCCTACGAGCAGTACTTC. The chain uses TRBV12-5 and TRBJ2-7, with D perhaps TRBD1 (5 bases). Germline V gives CDR1 LGHNT, CDR2 FRNRAP. The V end lost 5 bases, the J end lost 1 base, and 18 bases lay between the germline ends. The CDR3 consists of 16 residues.

The J gene is TRBJ2-3, the V gene TRBV7-2, with 8 bases aligning to TRBD2. The J segment lost 2 bases and the V segment lost 2 bases, leaving 3 bases of the junction unmatched. This CDR3 is built from 15 residues. Germline values: CDR1 SGHTA, CDR2 FQGNSA. CDR3 in DNA: TGTGCCAGCAGCTTAAGTAGCGGGAACACAGATACGCAGTATTTT. This sequence encodes CASSLSSGNTDTQYF.

This chain links TRBV4-1 with TRBJ1-5; D is undetermined. This CDR3 comprises 13 residues. V lost 3 bases and J 7 bases, leaving 10 bases between the germline ends. From germline, CDR1 is MGHRA and CDR2 YSYEKL. The CDR3, as DNA: TGCGCCAGCAGCCAGGGTATAGGGCAGCCCCAGCATTTT. Protein sequence: CASSQGIGQPQHF.

In its sample, this clone was seen once. This sequence joins TRBV5-1 and TRBJ2-3; 7 nucleotides agree with TRBD1. J lost 0 bases, V lost 4 bases, and 8 bases had no gene match. The germline CDR1 and CDR2 sequences are SGHRS and YFSETQ. The CDR3 has 16 amino acids. The CDR3 here is CASSPPGTASTDTQYF. DNA for the CDR3: TGCGCCAGCAGCCCCCCCGGGACAGCTAGCACAGATACGCAGTATTTT.

V is TRBV5-1 and J is TRBJ1-3; no definite D call. CDR1 is SGHRS, CDR2 YFSETQ, per germline. Trimming took off 0 bases at V and 0 bases at J, with 10 bases between the two ends. The CDR3 covers 16 residues. The CDR3 DNA is TGCGCCAGCAGCTTGGATCAGGCCCGCTCTGGAAACACCATATATTTT. As protein: CASSLDQARSGNTIYF.

The J gene is TRBJ2-1, the V gene TRBV11-2; 10 bases line up with TRBD2. Germline V CDR1 and CDR2: SGHAT, FQNNGV. The trim removed 0 bases at V and 9 bases at J, leaving 11 bases unmatched. This CDR3 comprises 17 residues. Written as DNA, the CDR3 is TGTGCCAGCAGCTTAGATTGGTGGGGGACTAGCGAGGGTGAGCAGTTCTTC. Residues: CASSLDWWGTSEGEQFF.